This is a list of T cell receptor beta chains from one sample in a study of T cells in Graves' hyperthyroidism and ophthalmopathy. MiXCR was run by TCRdb on the multiplex PCR reads, yielding one entry per CDR3 protein. The profile covers about 380,000 distinct CDR3 sequences, with roughly 14% appearing a single time and about 20% taken by the ten largest. The sequenced sample consisted of blood. The receptors come from a man aged 30-40 years with Graves' hyperthyroidism that later progressed to Graves' ophthalmopathy. Both conserved end residues are part of each CDR3. The D gene is left open where the match is weak. Only part of the rows carry a size: once, few, many, or a class if the clone is expanded.

j_call: TRBJ2-5
d_call: TRBD1
clone_size: NA
v_call: TRBV27
cdr3_nt: TGTGCCAGCAGTTCCACCCCAGGGGGAAAAGAGACCCAGTACTTC
cdr3_aa: CASSSTPGGKETQYF

j_call: TRBJ1-2
d_call: NA
clone_size: many
v_call: TRBV9
cdr3_nt: TGTGCCAGCAGCGTAGGTAGCGGGGACTATGGCTACACCTTC
cdr3_aa: CASSVGSGDYGYTF

j_call: TRBJ2-1
d_call: TRBD2
clone_size: many
v_call: TRBV2
cdr3_nt: TGTGCCAGCAGTGTCGGGGGGGGGAATTCCTACAATGAGCAGTTCTTC
cdr3_aa: CASSVGGGNSYNEQFF

j_call: TRBJ1-2
d_call: NA
clone_size: many
v_call: TRBV28
cdr3_nt: TGTGCCAGCAGTCGGGGGGGGGGGGACGCTCCCTTGATAGGCTACACCTTC
cdr3_aa: CASSRGGGDAPLIGYTF

j_call: TRBJ2-4
d_call: NA
clone_size: NA
v_call: TRBV20-1
cdr3_nt: TGCAGTGCTAGAGATGGGCGCGATCTAGCCAAAAACATTCAGTACTTC
cdr3_aa: CSARDGRDLAKNIQYF

j_call: TRBJ2-7
d_call: NA
clone_size: many
v_call: TRBV7-2
cdr3_nt: TGTGCCAGCAGCAACAATGTTGGCTACGAGCAGTACTTC
cdr3_aa: CASSNNVGYEQYF

j_call: TRBJ2-3
d_call: TRBD2
clone_size: NA
v_call: TRBV20-1
cdr3_nt: TGCAGTGCTAGAGTTCCGCTAGCGGGGGGGCCGAGCACAGATACGCAGTATTTT
cdr3_aa: CSARVPLAGGPSTDTQYF

j_call: TRBJ2-5
d_call: TRBD1
clone_size: many
v_call: TRBV13
cdr3_nt: TGTGCCAGCAGCTGGGGACAGTACGTGGAGACCCAGTACTTC
cdr3_aa: CASSWGQYVETQYF

j_call: TRBJ2-3
d_call: TRBD1
clone_size: NA
v_call: TRBV2
cdr3_nt: TGTGCCAGCAGTGGACAGGGTCATTCAGATACGCAGTATTTT
cdr3_aa: CASSGQGHSDTQYF

j_call: TRBJ2-3
d_call: TRBD1
clone_size: NA
v_call: TRBV6-1
cdr3_nt: TGTGCCAGCAACCCGACAGGGGTCACAGATACGCAGTATTTT
cdr3_aa: CASNPTGVTDTQYF

j_call: TRBJ2-2
d_call: NA
clone_size: many
v_call: TRBV5-1
cdr3_nt: TGCGCCAGCAATGTGGGGCTTAACACCGGGGAGCTGTTTTTT
cdr3_aa: CASNVGLNTGELFF

j_call: TRBJ2-3
d_call: NA
clone_size: many
v_call: TRBV2
cdr3_nt: TGTGCCAGCAGTGACAGGGGGAGGACAGATACGCAGTATTTT
cdr3_aa: CASSDRGRTDTQYF

j_call: TRBJ1-5
d_call: NA
clone_size: NA
v_call: TRBV20-1
cdr3_nt: TGCAGTGCTAGAGGATACTCAGGCACAGATACGCAGCATTTT
cdr3_aa: CSARGYSGTDTQHF

j_call: TRBJ1-4
d_call: NA
clone_size: many
v_call: TRBV13
cdr3_nt: TGTGCCAGCAGCGAAAGTATTACAGGGAAGAGCGCTGAAAAACTGTTTTTT
cdr3_aa: CASSESITGKSAEKLFF

j_call: TRBJ2-7
d_call: NA
clone_size: NA
v_call: TRBV7-9
cdr3_nt: TGTGCCAGCAGCTTAGGGGTCCCCCTCGAGCAGTACTTC
cdr3_aa: CASSLGVPLEQYF

j_call: TRBJ1-6
d_call: NA
clone_size: many
v_call: TRBV11-3
cdr3_nt: TGTGCCAGCAGCCCCTCTCGGGGGCCAGGTTCACCCCTCCACTTT
cdr3_aa: CASSPSRGPGSPLHF

j_call: TRBJ2-5
d_call: NA
clone_size: many
v_call: TRBV4-1
cdr3_nt: TGCGCCAGCAGCCTCCCGGGACCAAAGTACTTC
cdr3_aa: CASSLPGPKYF

j_call: TRBJ2-7
d_call: NA
clone_size: many
v_call: TRBV30
cdr3_nt: TGTGCCTGGACAGAGGGGCCGGCCTACGAGCAGTACTTC
cdr3_aa: CAWTEGPAYEQYF

j_call: TRBJ2-2
d_call: TRBD2
clone_size: NA
v_call: TRBV5-4
cdr3_nt: TGTGCCAGCAGGGACCGCGGGGGGACGAACACCGGGGAGCTGTTTTTT
cdr3_aa: CASRDRGGTNTGELFF

j_call: TRBJ1-6
d_call: NA
clone_size: few
v_call: TRBV25-1
cdr3_nt: TGTGCCAGCAGTGAACACAGGGACAATTCACCCCTCCACTTT
cdr3_aa: CASSEHRDNSPLHF

j_call: TRBJ2-1
d_call: TRBD2
clone_size: NA
v_call: TRBV12-5
cdr3_nt: TGTGCTAGTGGCTCAGGGGTGGCGGGGGGTGAGCAGTTCTTC
cdr3_aa: CASGSGVAGGEQFF

j_call: TRBJ2-7
d_call: NA
clone_size: few
v_call: TRBV5-1
cdr3_nt: TGCGCCAGCAGCGCGGACGGGGTCTCCTACGAGCAGTACTTC
cdr3_aa: CASSADGVSYEQYF

j_call: TRBJ2-1
d_call: NA
clone_size: few
v_call: TRBV29-1
cdr3_nt: TGCAGCGTTGAGGGACACAGGGATACGACCTACAATGAGCAGTTCTTC
cdr3_aa: CSVEGHRDTTYNEQFF

j_call: TRBJ1-1
d_call: NA
clone_size: few
v_call: TRBV4-1
cdr3_nt: TGCGCCAGCAGCCAAGATTTGTGGGGGTTGGACACTGAAGCTTTCTTT
cdr3_aa: CASSQDLWGLDTEAFF

j_call: TRBJ1-6
d_call: NA
clone_size: many
v_call: TRBV15
cdr3_nt: TGTGCCACCAGCAGAGCCCGGACCGTTAGCTCCTATAATTCACCCCTCCACTTT
cdr3_aa: CATSRARTVSSYNSPLHF

j_call: TRBJ2-2
d_call: NA
clone_size: many
v_call: TRBV3-1
cdr3_nt: TGTGCCAGTACCGAGGCCGGGGAGCTGTTTTTT
cdr3_aa: CASTEAGELFF

j_call: TRBJ2-5
d_call: TRBD1
clone_size: NA
v_call: TRBV7-2
cdr3_nt: TGTGCCAGCAGCCTAGGACAGGGATCCGGAGAGACCCAGTACTTC
cdr3_aa: CASSLGQGSGETQYF

j_call: TRBJ1-6
d_call: NA
clone_size: many
v_call: TRBV11-2
cdr3_nt: TGTGCCAGCAGACAAATCCCGGGCCGCCCCAATCCCCTCCACTTT
cdr3_aa: CASRQIPGRPNPLHF

j_call: TRBJ1-4
d_call: NA
clone_size: many
v_call: TRBV30
cdr3_nt: TGTGCCTGGAACTTACTGGGTGAAAAACTGTTTTTT
cdr3_aa: CAWNLLGEKLFF

j_call: TRBJ2-6
d_call: NA
clone_size: NA
v_call: TRBV6-2/TRBV6-3
cdr3_nt: TGTGCCAGCAGTTACTCTGCTGGCGGTGGGGCCAACGTCCTGACTTTC
cdr3_aa: CASSYSAGGGANVLTF

j_call: TRBJ2-7
d_call: TRBD2
clone_size: many
v_call: TRBV30
cdr3_nt: TGTGCCTGGAGTTTCAGGGAGGGCGAGCAGTACTTC
cdr3_aa: CAWSFREGEQYF

j_call: TRBJ1-1
d_call: TRBD1
clone_size: many
v_call: TRBV12-3/TRBV12-4
cdr3_nt: TGTGCCAGCAGTTTATCAGGGGGCGGGGAAGCTTTCTTT
cdr3_aa: CASSLSGGGEAFF

j_call: TRBJ1-2
d_call: NA
clone_size: many
v_call: TRBV2
cdr3_nt: TGTGCCAGCAGTGAAGCAGGGGCCACCTATGGCTACACCTTC
cdr3_aa: CASSEAGATYGYTF

j_call: TRBJ2-1
d_call: NA
clone_size: NA
v_call: TRBV4-1
cdr3_nt: TGCGCCAGCAGCCAAGGAGGACTACTTAACAACAATGAGCAGTTCTTC
cdr3_aa: CASSQGGLLNNNEQFF

j_call: TRBJ1-4
d_call: NA
clone_size: many
v_call: TRBV7-9
cdr3_nt: TGTGCCAGCAGCATTTCCGGGAAAGGCAGCGAAAAACTGTTTTTT
cdr3_aa: CASSISGKGSEKLFF

j_call: TRBJ2-7
d_call: NA
clone_size: few
v_call: TRBV3-1
cdr3_nt: TGTGCCAGCAGCCAAGTGGGCAGGGACTACGAGCAGTACTTC
cdr3_aa: CASSQVGRDYEQYF

j_call: TRBJ1-6
d_call: TRBD1
clone_size: NA
v_call: TRBV11-2
cdr3_nt: TGTGCCAGCAGCTTAGATCTCTTGACAGGGGGCTTGTATAATTCACCCCTCCACTTT
cdr3_aa: CASSLDLLTGGLYNSPLHF

j_call: TRBJ1-2
d_call: NA
clone_size: few
v_call: TRBV7-9
cdr3_nt: TGTGCCAGCAGCTTAGCGCGGGACCTCAACTATGGCTACACCTTC
cdr3_aa: CASSLARDLNYGYTF

j_call: TRBJ2-5
d_call: NA
clone_size: many
v_call: TRBV2
cdr3_nt: TGTGCCAGCAGTGAAAGAGAGACCCAGTACTTC
cdr3_aa: CASSERETQYF

j_call: TRBJ2-7
d_call: NA
clone_size: NA
v_call: TRBV6-1
cdr3_nt: TGTGCCAGCAGTCTAAGGGACTCGCTGTACGAGCAGTACTTC
cdr3_aa: CASSLRDSLYEQYF

j_call: TRBJ2-7
d_call: NA
clone_size: many
v_call: TRBV7-9
cdr3_nt: TGTGCCAGCAGCCACACAGGCTACGAGCAGTACTTC
cdr3_aa: CASSHTGYEQYF

j_call: TRBJ2-5
d_call: TRBD2
clone_size: NA
v_call: TRBV4-1
cdr3_nt: TGCGCCAGCAGCCAAGCCCTAGCGGGGGGGCAAGAGACCCAGTACTTC
cdr3_aa: CASSQALAGGQETQYF

j_call: TRBJ2-5
d_call: TRBD1
clone_size: few
v_call: TRBV3-1
cdr3_nt: TGTGCCAGCAGCCAAGATCGAGGGGGCGGTGAGACCCAGTACTTC
cdr3_aa: CASSQDRGGGETQYF

j_call: TRBJ1-4
d_call: NA
clone_size: many
v_call: TRBV6-1
cdr3_nt: TGTGCCAGCCGAGAACGGTCTGACGATGAAAAACTGTTTTTT
cdr3_aa: CASRERSDDEKLFF

j_call: TRBJ1-5
d_call: NA
clone_size: many
v_call: TRBV12-3/TRBV12-4
cdr3_nt: TGTGCCAGCAGTTTAGCCAGGGTGAATCAGCCCCAGCATTTT
cdr3_aa: CASSLARVNQPQHF

j_call: TRBJ2-4
d_call: NA
clone_size: few
v_call: TRBV28
cdr3_nt: TGTGCCAGCAGTTTTCCCCTTGGCAGAGAAGCCAAAAACATTCAGTACTTC
cdr3_aa: CASSFPLGREAKNIQYF

j_call: TRBJ1-2
d_call: NA
clone_size: NA
v_call: TRBV20-1
cdr3_nt: TGCAGTGCTAGGGAGTATAACTATGGCTACACCTTC
cdr3_aa: CSAREYNYGYTF

j_call: TRBJ1-1
d_call: NA
clone_size: NA
v_call: TRBV5-1
cdr3_nt: TGCGCCAGCAGCTTGGAACTTGGAAGGGGCCCGAACACTGAAGCTTTCTTT
cdr3_aa: CASSLELGRGPNTEAFF

j_call: TRBJ2-1
d_call: NA
clone_size: NA
v_call: TRBV9
cdr3_nt: TGTGCCAGCAGCGTAGCACAGGAAAGGGGTGAGCAGTTCTTC
cdr3_aa: CASSVAQERGEQFF

j_call: TRBJ2-5
d_call: TRBD1
clone_size: many
v_call: TRBV2
cdr3_nt: TGTGCCAGCAGTAGAAACAGGGGGAGTGGGGAGACCCAGTACTTC
cdr3_aa: CASSRNRGSGETQYF

j_call: TRBJ1-4
d_call: NA
clone_size: many
v_call: TRBV7-8
cdr3_nt: TGTGCCAGCAGCTTAATGGGGGCAGGGGAAAAACTGTTTTTT
cdr3_aa: CASSLMGAGEKLFF